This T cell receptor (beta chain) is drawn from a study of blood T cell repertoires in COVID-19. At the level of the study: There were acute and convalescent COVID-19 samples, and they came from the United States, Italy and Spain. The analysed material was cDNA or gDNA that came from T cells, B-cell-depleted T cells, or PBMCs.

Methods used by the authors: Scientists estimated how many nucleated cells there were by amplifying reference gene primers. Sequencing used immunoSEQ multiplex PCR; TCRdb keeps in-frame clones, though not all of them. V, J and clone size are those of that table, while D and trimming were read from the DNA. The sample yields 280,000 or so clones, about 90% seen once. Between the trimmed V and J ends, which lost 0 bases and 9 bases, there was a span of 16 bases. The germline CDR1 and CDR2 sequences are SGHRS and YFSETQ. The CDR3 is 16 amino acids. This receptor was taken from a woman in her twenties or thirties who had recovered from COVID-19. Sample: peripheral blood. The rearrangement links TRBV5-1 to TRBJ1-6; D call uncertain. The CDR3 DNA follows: TGCGCCAGCAGCTTGGAAGGAGTCGGGAGTGGTTCACCCCTCCACTTT. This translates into CASSLEGVGSGSPLHF.